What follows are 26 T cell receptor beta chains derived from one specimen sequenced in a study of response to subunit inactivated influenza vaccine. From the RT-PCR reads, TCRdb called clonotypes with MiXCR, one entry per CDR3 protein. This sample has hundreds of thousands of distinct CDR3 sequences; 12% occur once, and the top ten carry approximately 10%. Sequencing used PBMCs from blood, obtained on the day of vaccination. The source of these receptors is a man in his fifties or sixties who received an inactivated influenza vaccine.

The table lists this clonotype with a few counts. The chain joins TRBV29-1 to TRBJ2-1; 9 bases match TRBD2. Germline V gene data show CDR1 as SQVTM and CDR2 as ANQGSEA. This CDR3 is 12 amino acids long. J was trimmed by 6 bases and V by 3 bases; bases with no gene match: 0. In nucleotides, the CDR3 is TGCAGCGTTGAGGGACTAGCCAATGAGCAGTTCTTC. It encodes CSVEGLANEQFF.

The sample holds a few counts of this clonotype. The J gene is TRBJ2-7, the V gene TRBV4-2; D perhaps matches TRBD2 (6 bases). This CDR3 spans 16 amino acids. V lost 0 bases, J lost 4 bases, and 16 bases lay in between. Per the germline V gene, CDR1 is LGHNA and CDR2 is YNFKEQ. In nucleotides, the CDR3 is TGTGCCAGCAGCCAAGAGGGGGGTCTTCCGACTTACGAGCAGTACTTC. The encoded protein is CASSQEGGLPTYEQYF.

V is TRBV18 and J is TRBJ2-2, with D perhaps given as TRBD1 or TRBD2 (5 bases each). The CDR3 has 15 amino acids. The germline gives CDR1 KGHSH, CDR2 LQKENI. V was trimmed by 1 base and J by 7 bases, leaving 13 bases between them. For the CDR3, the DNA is TGTGCCAGCTCACCACTTTCCGGGGCCAACGGGGAGCTGTTTTTT. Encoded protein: CASSPLSGANGELFF.

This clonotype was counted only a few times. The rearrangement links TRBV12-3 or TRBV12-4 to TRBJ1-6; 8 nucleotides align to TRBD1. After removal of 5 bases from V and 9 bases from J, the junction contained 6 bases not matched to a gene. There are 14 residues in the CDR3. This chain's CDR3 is CASSTTGAGSPLHF. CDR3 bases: TGTGCCAGCAGTACGACAGGGGCAGGTTCACCCCTCCACTTT.

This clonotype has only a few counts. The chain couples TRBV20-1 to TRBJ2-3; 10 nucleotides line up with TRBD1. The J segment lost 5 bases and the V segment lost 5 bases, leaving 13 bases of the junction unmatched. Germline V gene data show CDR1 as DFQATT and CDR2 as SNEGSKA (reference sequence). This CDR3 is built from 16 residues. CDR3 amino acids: CSASSTGGLREDTQYF. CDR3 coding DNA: TGCAGTGCTTCTTCGACAGGGGGCCTGAGGGAAGATACGCAGTATTTT.

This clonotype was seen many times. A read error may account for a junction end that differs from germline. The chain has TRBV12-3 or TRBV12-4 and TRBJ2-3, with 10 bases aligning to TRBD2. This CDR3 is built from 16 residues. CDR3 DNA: TGTGCCAGCAGGTTAGCGGGACTAGCGTCGACAGATACGCAGTATTTT. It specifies CASRLAGLASTDTQYF.

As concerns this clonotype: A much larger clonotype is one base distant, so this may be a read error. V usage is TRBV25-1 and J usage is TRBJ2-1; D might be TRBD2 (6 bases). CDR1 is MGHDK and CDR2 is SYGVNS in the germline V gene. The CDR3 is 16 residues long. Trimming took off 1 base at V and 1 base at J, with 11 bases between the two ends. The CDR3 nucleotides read TGTGCCAGCAGTGAATCGGCGGGATGGTCCTACAATGAGCAGTTCTTC. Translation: CASSESAGWSYNEQFF.

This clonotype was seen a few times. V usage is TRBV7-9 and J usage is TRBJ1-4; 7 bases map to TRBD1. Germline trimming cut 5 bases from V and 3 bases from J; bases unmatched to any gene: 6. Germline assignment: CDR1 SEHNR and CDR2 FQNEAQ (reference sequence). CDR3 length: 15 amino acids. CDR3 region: CASSATGSSNEKLFF. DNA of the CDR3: TGTGCCAGCAGCGCGACAGGGTCGTCTAATGAAAAACTGTTTTTT.

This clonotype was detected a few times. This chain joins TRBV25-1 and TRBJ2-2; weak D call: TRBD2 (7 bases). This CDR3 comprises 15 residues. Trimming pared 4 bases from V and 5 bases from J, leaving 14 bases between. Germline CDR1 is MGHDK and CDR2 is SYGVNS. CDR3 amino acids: CASSAGLGGTGELFF. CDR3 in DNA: TGTGCCAGCAGTGCCGGACTAGGGGGGACCGGGGAGCTGTTTTTT.

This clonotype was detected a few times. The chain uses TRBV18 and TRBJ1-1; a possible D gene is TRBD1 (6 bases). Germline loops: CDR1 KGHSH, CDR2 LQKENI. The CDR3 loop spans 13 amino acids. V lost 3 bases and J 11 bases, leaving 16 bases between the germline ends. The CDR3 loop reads CASSPSGGYGAFF. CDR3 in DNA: TGTGCCAGCTCACCCTCGGGGGGCTACGGGGCTTTCTTT.

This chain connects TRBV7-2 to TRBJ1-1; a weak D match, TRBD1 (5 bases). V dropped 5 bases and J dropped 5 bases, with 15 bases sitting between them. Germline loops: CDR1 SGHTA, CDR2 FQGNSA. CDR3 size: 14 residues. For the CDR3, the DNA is TGTGCCAGCAGCCCACAGGCGGGAAGAACTGAAGCTTTCTTT. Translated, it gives CASSPQAGRTEAFF.

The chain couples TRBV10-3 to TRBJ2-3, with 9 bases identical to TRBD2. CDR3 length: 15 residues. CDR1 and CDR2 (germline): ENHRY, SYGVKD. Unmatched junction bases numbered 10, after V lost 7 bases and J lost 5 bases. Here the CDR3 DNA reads TGTGCCATCAATGTAGCGGGAGAAGGCGGAGATACGCAGTATTTT. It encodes CAINVAGEGGDTQYF.

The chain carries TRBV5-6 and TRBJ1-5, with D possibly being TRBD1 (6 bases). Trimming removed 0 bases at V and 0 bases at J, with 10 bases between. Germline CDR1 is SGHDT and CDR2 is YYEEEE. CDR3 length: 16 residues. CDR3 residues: CASSLDGGLSNQPQHF. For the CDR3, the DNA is TGTGCCAGCAGCTTGGACGGGGGCCTTAGCAATCAGCCCCAGCATTTT.

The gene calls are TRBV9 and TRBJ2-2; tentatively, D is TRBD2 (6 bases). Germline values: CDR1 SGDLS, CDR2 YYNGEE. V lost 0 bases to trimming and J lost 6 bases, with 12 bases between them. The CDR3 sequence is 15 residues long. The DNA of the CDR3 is TGTGCCAGCAGCGTAGGTCCGGGGGAGGCCGGGGAGCTGTTTTTT. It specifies CASSVGPGEAGELFF.

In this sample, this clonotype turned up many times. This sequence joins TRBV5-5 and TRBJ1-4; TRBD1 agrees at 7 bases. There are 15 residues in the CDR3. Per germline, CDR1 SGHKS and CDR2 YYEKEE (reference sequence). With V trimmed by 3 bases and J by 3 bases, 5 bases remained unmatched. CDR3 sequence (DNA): TGTGCCAGCAGCTCGGAGACAGGGCCTAATGAAAAACTGTTTTTT. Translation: CASSSETGPNEKLFF. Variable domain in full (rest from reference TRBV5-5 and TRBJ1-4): DAGVTQSPTHLIKTRGQQVTLRCSPISGHKSVSWYQQVLGQGPQFIFQYYEKEERGRGNFPDRFSARQFPNYSSELNVNALLLGDSALYLCASSSETGPNEKLFFGSGTQLSVL.

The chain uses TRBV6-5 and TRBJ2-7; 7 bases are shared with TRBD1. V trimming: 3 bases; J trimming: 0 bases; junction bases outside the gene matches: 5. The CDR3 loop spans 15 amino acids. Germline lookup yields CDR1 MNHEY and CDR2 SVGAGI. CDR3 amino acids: CASSYSGQSSYEQYF. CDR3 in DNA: TGTGCCAGCAGTTATTCGGGACAGAGCTCCTACGAGCAGTACTTC.

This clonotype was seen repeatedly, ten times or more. The CDR3 DNA follows: TGTGCCAGCAACCGGGACAGGGTCACCTACGAGCAGTACTTC. Translating it yields CASNRDRVTYEQYF. The chain couples TRBV6-1 to TRBJ2-7, with 9 bases aligning to TRBD1. This CDR3 has 14 residues. V dropped 7 bases and J dropped 2; count of bases not matched to a gene: 6. Germline V gene sequence: CDR1 MNHNS, CDR2 SASEGT.

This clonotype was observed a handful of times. CDR3 region: CASRPQGAEGEKLFF. In nucleotides, the CDR3 is TGTGCCAGCAGGCCACAGGGGGCAGAAGGAGAAAAACTGTTTTTT. J is TRBJ1-4 and V is TRBV7-2, with 9 bases matching TRBD1. Germline V CDR1 and CDR2: SGHTA, FQGNSA. Unmatched junction bases numbered 10, after V lost 6 bases and J lost 8 bases. The CDR3 extends over 15 amino acids.

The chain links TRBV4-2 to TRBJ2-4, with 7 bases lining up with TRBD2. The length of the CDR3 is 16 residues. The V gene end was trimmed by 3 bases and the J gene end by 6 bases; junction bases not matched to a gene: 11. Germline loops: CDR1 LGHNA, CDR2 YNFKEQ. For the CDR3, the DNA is TGTGCCAGCAGCCATCGTTACGGGGGGTTAGGAAACATTCAGTACTTC. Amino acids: CASSHRYGGLGNIQYF.

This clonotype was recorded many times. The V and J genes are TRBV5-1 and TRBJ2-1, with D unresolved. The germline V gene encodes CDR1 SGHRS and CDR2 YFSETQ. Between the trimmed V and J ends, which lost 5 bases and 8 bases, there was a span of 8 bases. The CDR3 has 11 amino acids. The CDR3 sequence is CASSVGDEQFF. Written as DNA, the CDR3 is TGCGCCAGCAGTGTGGGTGATGAGCAGTTCTTC.

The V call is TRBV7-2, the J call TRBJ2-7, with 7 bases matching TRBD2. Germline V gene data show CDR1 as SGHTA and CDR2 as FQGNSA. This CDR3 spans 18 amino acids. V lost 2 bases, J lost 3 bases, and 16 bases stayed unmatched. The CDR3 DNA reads TGTGCCAGCAGCTTAAGCGTGGTCGCGGGAGCGTCAAACTACGAGCAGTACTTC. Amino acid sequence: CASSLSVVAGASNYEQYF. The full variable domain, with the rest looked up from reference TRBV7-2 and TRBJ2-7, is GAGVSQSPSNKVTEKGKDVELRCDPISGHTALYWYRQSLGQGLEFLIYFQGNSAPDKSGLPSDRFSAERTGGSVSTLTIQRTQQEDSAVYLCASSLSVVAGASNYEQYFGPGTRLTVT.

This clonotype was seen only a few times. The CDR3 coding sequence is TGTGCCAGCAGAAATAGCGGGAGCTACGAGCAGTACTTC. It specifies CASRNSGSYEQYF. This chain connects TRBV14 to TRBJ2-7; 9 bases match TRBD2. The J segment lost 3 bases and the V segment lost 6 bases, leaving 3 bases of the junction unmatched. This CDR3 is 13 amino acids long. Per germline, CDR1 SGHDN and CDR2 FVKESK.

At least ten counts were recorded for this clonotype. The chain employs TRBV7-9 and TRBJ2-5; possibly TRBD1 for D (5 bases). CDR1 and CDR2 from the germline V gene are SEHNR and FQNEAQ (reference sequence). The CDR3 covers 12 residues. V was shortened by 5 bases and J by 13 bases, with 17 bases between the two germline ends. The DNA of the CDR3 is TGTGCCAGCAGCGCCGCTGGGGCTTCAATGTACTTC. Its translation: CASSAAGASMYF.

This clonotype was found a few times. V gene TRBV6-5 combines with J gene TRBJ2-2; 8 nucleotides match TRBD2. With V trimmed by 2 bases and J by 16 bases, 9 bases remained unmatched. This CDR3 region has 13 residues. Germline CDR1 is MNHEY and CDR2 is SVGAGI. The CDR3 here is CASSYGGTSTPFF. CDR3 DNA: TGTGCCAGCAGTTACGGTGGGACTAGTACCCCGTTTTTT.

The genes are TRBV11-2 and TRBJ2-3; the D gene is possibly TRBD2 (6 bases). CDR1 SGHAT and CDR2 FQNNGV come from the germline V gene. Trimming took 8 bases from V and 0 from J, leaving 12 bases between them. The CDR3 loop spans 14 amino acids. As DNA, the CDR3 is TGTGCCAGCGGGACTCCGGGGAGCACAGATACGCAGTATTTT. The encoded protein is CASGTPGSTDTQYF.

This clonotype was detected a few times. The CDR3 DNA reads TGTGCCAGCAGCCAAGGCGGGCGGGGGCCGACCTACGAGCAGTACTTC. Translating it yields CASSQGGRGPTYEQYF. This chain connects TRBV3-1 to TRBJ2-7; tentative D call: TRBD2 (7 bases). V gave up 1 base and J gave up 2 bases, with 15 bases separating them. Germline values: CDR1 LGHDT, CDR2 YNNKEL (reference sequence). The CDR3 has 16 residues.